The present T cell receptor beta chain was sequenced within a study of neoadjuvant anti-PD-1 for oral cavity cancer. Study in general: Non-progressing patients received a fourth nivolumab dose near day 43, then surgery on days 50-56.

Some clones are missing from TCRdb's copy, which holds only in-frame ones; the method was immunoSEQ multiplex PCR. The repertoire includes about 2,200 clones, 59% of them detected once, and around 17% sits in the top ten. Specified time point: after neoadjuvant nivolumab, at surgical resection. These newly diagnosed stage II-IVA oral cavity squamous cell carcinoma patients had no prior systemic or radiation treatment. CDR3 length equals 12 residues. Germline values: CDR1 MNHNS, CDR2 SASEGT. Note on this clone: The junction departs from the called germline gene at one end, perhaps through a read error.

The receptor was derived from a person between 35 and 79 years old with oral cavity squamous cell carcinoma. The chain carries TRBV6-1 and TRBJ2-3; D might be TRBD1 (5 bases). This sample comprised tumor tissue, obtained after nivolumab (anti-PD-1) treatment. The CDR3 bases are TGTGCCAGCACAAAGGACACAGGTACGCAGTATTTT. Protein sequence: CASTKDTGTQYF.